This T cell receptor (beta chain) emerged from a study of neurological immune-mediated disorders. Study-level points and caveats: While HTLV-1-associated myelopathy showed the greatest TCR clonal expansion, multiple sclerosis showed the least, falling below healthy controls. Expanded clones shared no identical CDR3 amino acid sequences across subjects, which suggested private TCR-beta repertoires in all groups.

This clonotype was seen at least ten times. The target antigen is unknown. The cDNA was generated through 5'RACE incorporating 10-nucleotide random UMIs. TCRdb re-called the 5' RACE reads with MiXCR, one entry per CDR3 protein. The data hold 30,000 to 35,000 distinct CDR3 sequences, with less than 25% observed a single time. CDR1 and CDR2 from the germline V gene are LNHNV and YYDKDF (reference sequence). The CDR3 length is 15 residues. V gave up 0 bases and J gave up 8 bases, with 14 bases separating them. The receptor was isolated from a man aged 45-60 years with HTLV-1-associated myelopathy (HAM/TSP). This chain uses TRBV15 with TRBJ2-1; D may be TRBD1 (6 bases). The sample consisted of CD4+ T cells from blood. CDR3 amino acids: CATSRDSGQWDEQFF. The CDR3 DNA reads as TGTGCCACCAGCAGAGATAGTGGACAGTGGGATGAGCAGTTCTTC.